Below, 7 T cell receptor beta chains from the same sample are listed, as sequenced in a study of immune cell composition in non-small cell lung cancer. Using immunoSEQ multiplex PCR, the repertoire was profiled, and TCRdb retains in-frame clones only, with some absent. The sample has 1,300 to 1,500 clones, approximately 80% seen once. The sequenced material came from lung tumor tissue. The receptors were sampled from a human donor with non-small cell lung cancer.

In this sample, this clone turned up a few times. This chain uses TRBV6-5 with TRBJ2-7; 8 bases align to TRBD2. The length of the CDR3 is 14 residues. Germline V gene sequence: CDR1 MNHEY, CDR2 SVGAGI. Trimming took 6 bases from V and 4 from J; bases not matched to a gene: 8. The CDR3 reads CASSRTSTSYEQYF. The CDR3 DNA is TGTGCCAGCAGCCGGACTAGCACAAGTTACGAGCAGTACTTC.

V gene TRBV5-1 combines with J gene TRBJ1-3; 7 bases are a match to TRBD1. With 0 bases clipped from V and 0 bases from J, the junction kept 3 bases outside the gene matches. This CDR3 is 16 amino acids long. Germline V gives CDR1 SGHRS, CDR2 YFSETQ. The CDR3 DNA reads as TGCGCCAGCAGCTTGGCCTCAGGGGGCTCTGGAAACACCATATATTTT. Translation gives CASSLASGGSGNTIYF. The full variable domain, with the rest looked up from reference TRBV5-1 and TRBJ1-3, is KAGVTQTPRYLIKTRGQQVTLSCSPISGHRSVSWYQQTPGQGLQFLFEYFSETQRNKGNFPGRFSGRQFSNSRSEMNVSTLELGDSALYLCASSLASGGSGNTIYFGEGSWLTVV.

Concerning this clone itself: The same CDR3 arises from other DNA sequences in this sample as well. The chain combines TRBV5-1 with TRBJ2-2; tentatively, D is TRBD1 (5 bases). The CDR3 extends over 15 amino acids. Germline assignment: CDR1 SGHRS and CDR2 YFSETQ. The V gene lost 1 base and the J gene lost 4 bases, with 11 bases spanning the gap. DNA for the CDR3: TGCGCCAGCAGCTTGAGTCAGGGTGGCACCGGGGAGCTGTTTTTT. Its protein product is CASSLSQGGTGELFF.

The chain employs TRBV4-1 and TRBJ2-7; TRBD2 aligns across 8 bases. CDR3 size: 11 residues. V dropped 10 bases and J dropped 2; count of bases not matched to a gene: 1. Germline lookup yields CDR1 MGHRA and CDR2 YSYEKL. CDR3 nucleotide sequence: TGCGCCACGGGGGGGGCCTACGAGCAGTACTTC. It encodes CATGGAYEQYF.

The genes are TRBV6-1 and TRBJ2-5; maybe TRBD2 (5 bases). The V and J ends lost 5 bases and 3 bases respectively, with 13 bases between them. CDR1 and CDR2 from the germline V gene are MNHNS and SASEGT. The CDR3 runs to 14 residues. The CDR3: CASSSSDGKETQYF. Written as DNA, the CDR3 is TGTGCCAGCAGTTCGTCGGACGGGAAAGAGACCCAGTACTTC.

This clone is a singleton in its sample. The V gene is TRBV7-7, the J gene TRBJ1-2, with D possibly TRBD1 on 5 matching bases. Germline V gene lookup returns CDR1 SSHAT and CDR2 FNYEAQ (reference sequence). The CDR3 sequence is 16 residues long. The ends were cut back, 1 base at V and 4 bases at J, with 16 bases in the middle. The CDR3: CASSLETDTYFYGYTF. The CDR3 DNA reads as TGTGCCAGCAGCTTAGAAACGGACACGTATTTCTATGGCTACACCTTC.

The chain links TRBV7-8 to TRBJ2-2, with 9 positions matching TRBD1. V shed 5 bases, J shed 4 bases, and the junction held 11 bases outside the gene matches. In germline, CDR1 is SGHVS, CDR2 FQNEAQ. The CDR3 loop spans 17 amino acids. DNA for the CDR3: TGTGCCAGCAGCCGAGACCGGGACAGGGCCCGCACCGGGGAGCTGTTTTTT. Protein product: CASSRDRDRARTGELFF.